The 12 T cell receptor beta chains reported below all come from one sample, sequenced in a study of blood T cells in healthy people across ages (dated by TCRdb to the mid-2010s). Library preparation used 5' RACE. Sequencing took place on an Illumina HiSeq 2500. A second PCR of roughly 7 to 11 cycles was run with a J-beta primer mix and a sample-barcoded 5' primer. TCRdb cleaned the public reads at Q25 with fastp, built clones with MiXCR and kept in-frame beta chains. Identical CDR3 proteins give one entry, which carries the most common genes and DNA. A total of some 1,500,000 distinct CDR3 sequences appear in this sample, approximately 43% of them only once. The leading ten clones occupy approximately 4% of the sample. Input material: blood. Every receptor here comes from a woman aged 18-30 years in good health.

The chain employs TRBV7-8 and TRBJ2-5; a possible D gene is TRBD1 (5 bases). The CDR3 sequence is 15 residues long. Trimming cost V 4 bases and J 2 bases, with 14 bases left between them. CDR1 and CDR2 from the germline V gene are SGHVS and FQNEAQ. CDR3 nucleotides: TGTGCCAGCAGCTCCCCCGAGGACATGCAAGAGACCCAGTACTTC. Its translation is CASSSPEDMQETQYF.

V and J are TRBV11-2 and TRBJ2-7, with TRBD2 as a possible D gene (6 bases). Germline CDR1 SGHAT, CDR2 FQNNGV. V was cut by 3 bases and J by 2 bases, with 14 bases left in between. The CDR3 runs 15 residues. CDR3 residues: CASSFGGDGAYEQYF. Here the CDR3 DNA reads TGTGCCAGCAGCTTTGGAGGGGACGGAGCCTACGAGCAGTACTTC.

This clonotype occurred a few times. The chain is built from TRBV20-1 and TRBJ1-5; TRBD1 aligns across 7 bases. This CDR3 comprises 14 residues. V lost 3 bases, J lost 5 bases, and 7 bases stayed unmatched. Germline lookup yields CDR1 DFQATT and CDR2 SNEGSKA (reference sequence). CDR3 coding DNA: TGCAGTGCTAGCGACCCTAGGGGGCATCAGCCCCAGCATTTT. Translated, it gives CSASDPRGHQPQHF.

Comment on this clonotype: At one end, the junction sequence differs from germline, possibly due to a read error. The rearrangement uses TRBV14 and TRBJ2-1; 8 nucleotides align to TRBD1. Germline V gene data show CDR1 as SGHDN and CDR2 as FVKESK. There are 16 residues in the CDR3. CDR3 in DNA: TGTGCCAGCAGCCAATGGTGGGGACAGGACCTCAATGGGCAGTTCTTC. This encodes CASSQWWGQDLNGQFF.

The rearrangement links TRBV7-2 to TRBJ1-3, with 7 bases fitting TRBD1. V shed 5 bases and J 5 bases; nucleotides not matched to a gene: 9. Germline assignment: CDR1 SGHTA and CDR2 FQGNSA. There are 15 residues in the CDR3. The CDR3 DNA follows: TGTGCCAGCAGCCGCGTCGGGACAGCCCGAAACACCATATATTTT. Its protein is CASSRVGTARNTIYF.

The chain employs TRBV4-3 and TRBJ2-4, with D hard to call. The CDR3 sequence is 15 residues long. The V and J ends lost 0 bases and 7 bases respectively, with 13 bases between them. Germline V gene lookup returns CDR1 LGHNA and CDR2 YSLEER. The DNA of the CDR3 is TGCGCCAGCAGCCAAGATTGGCTAGAAGGCAACATTCAGTACTTC. Protein: CASSQDWLEGNIQYF.

The genes are TRBV19 and TRBJ2-4, with D possibly matching TRBD2 (5 bases). V dropped 9 bases and J dropped 13 bases, with 16 bases sitting between them. CDR1 is LNHDA and CDR2 is SQIVND in the germline V gene (reference sequence). The CDR3 runs 11 residues. The CDR3 is CAREHSDGQYF. The DNA for the CDR3 is TGTGCCAGGGAACATAGCGACGGGCAGTACTTC. Full variable domain (outside the CDR3, taken from reference TRBV19 and TRBJ2-4): DGGITQSPKYLFRKEGQNVTLSCEQNLNHDAMYWYRQDPGQGLRLIYYSQIVNDFQKGDIAEGYSVSREKKESFPLTVTSAQKNPTAFYLCAREHSDGQYFGAGTRLSVL.

The rearrangement links TRBV4-1 to TRBJ2-7; 8 bases agree with TRBD2. Trimming took 3 bases from V and 0 from J; bases not matched to a gene: 7. The CDR3 loop spans 16 amino acids. CDR1 and CDR2 from the germline V gene are MGHRA and YSYEKL. In DNA form, the CDR3 reads TGCGCCAGCAGCCAGGCCCGCAGCGGGAGCTCCTACGAGCAGTACTTC. The encoded protein is CASSQARSGSSYEQYF.

This clonotype was observed a few times. The rearrangement uses TRBV28 and TRBJ2-1; 8 nucleotides line up with TRBD1. Judging by the DNA end, TRBJ2-7 fits better; the J call may be wrong. Per germline, CDR1 MDHEN and CDR2 SYDVKM. This CDR3 comprises 15 residues. The CDR3 loop is CASSLVGQAYNEQYF. Here the CDR3 DNA reads TGTGCCAGCAGTTTAGTGGGACAGGCCTACAATGAGCAGTACTTC.

The V gene is TRBV20-1, the J gene TRBJ2-7, with D perhaps matching TRBD2 (5 bases). Germline CDR1 reads DFQATT; CDR2 reads SNEGSKA (reference sequence). This CDR3 contains 12 residues. V was cut by 6 bases and J by 4 bases, with 13 bases left in between. CDR3 in amino acids: CSAPSGDYEQYF. For the CDR3, the DNA is TGCAGTGCCCCGAGCGGTGATTACGAGCAGTACTTC.

The CDR3 region has the DNA TGTGCCAGCAGCCATCGGACAGATGGCTACACCTTC. It encodes CASSHRTDGYTF. V gene TRBV7-9 combines with J gene TRBJ1-2, with a tentative D call TRBD1 (6 bases). The germline V gene encodes CDR1 SEHNR and CDR2 FQNEAQ (reference sequence). The V gene lost 5 bases and the J gene lost 6 bases, with 10 bases spanning the gap. CDR3 length: 12 residues. Variable domain in full (rest from reference TRBV7-9 and TRBJ1-2): DTGVSQNPRHKITKRGQNVTFRCDPISEHNRLYWYRQTLGQGPEFLTYFQNEAQLEKSRLLSDRFSAERPKGSFSTLEIQRTEQGDSAMYLCASSHRTDGYTFGSGTRLTVV.

This clonotype has just a few counts. The genes are TRBV29-1 and TRBJ1-2; no firm D call. Germline V gene data show CDR1 as SQVTM and CDR2 as ANQGSEA. Trimming removed 5 bases at V and 6 bases at J, with 16 bases between. This CDR3 region has 13 residues. The CDR3: CSVIRLGVDGYTF. The DNA of the CDR3 is TGCAGCGTTATTCGGCTGGGCGTGGATGGCTACACCTTC. The complete variable domain, with remaining parts taken from reference TRBV29-1 and TRBJ1-2, reads SAVISQKPSRDICQRGTSLTIQCQVDSQVTMMFWYRQQPGQSLTLIATANQGSEATYESGFVIDKFPISRPNLTFSTLTVSNMSPEDSSIYLCSVIRLGVDGYTFGSGTRLTVV.